These 30 T cell receptor beta chains share one sample of origin, sequenced in a study of blood T cell repertoires in COVID-19. Using immunoSEQ multiplex PCR, the repertoire was profiled, and TCRdb retains in-frame clones only, with some absent. The sample has over 200,000 clones, roughly 91% seen once; the top ten hold 0.99%. Sequencing was carried out using peripheral blood. Receptors originate from a woman between 40 and 55 years old who had recovered from COVID-19.

The rearrangement links TRBV5-6 to TRBJ2-1; D unresolved. The CDR3 sequence is 13 residues long. Germline-derived CDR1 and CDR2 are SGHDT and YYEEEE. The V end lost 4 bases, the J end lost 8 bases, and 13 bases lay between the germline ends. CDR3 loop: CASSQAQSYEQFF. CDR3 DNA sequence: TGTGCCAGCAGCCAGGCCCAGTCGTATGAGCAGTTCTTC.

The V gene is TRBV19, the J gene TRBJ1-6, with D tentatively TRBD1 (6 bases). Trimming cost V 3 bases and J 10 bases, with 13 bases left between them. Per germline, CDR1 LNHDA and CDR2 SQIVND (reference sequence). The CDR3 has 14 residues. In DNA form, the CDR3 reads TGTGCCAGTAGTATCGGCGGGGGCGGGTCACCCCTCCACTTT. Amino acid sequence: CASSIGGGGSPLHF.

The chain is built from TRBV5-5 and TRBJ2-7; 12 bases agree with TRBD1. Germline CDR1 and CDR2: SGHKS and YYEKEE (reference sequence). CDR3 size: 16 residues. Unmatched junction bases numbered 11, after V lost 7 bases and J lost 3 bases. CDR3 region: CASRDRGRGSGYEQYF. CDR3 DNA: TGTGCCAGCCGGGACAGGGGGCGCGGTAGCGGCTACGAGCAGTACTTC.

J is TRBJ2-1 and V is TRBV9; TRBD2 is a possible D gene (6 bases). V lost 0 bases and J 5 bases, leaving 15 bases between the germline ends. Looked up from germline, CDR1 is SGDLS and CDR2 is YYNGEE. The CDR3 sequence is 16 residues long. CDR3 residues: CASSVAPARRDNEQFF. The DNA for the CDR3 is TGTGCCAGCAGCGTAGCCCCAGCAAGGAGGGACAATGAGCAGTTCTTC.

This chain uses TRBV7-9 with TRBJ2-7; 10 bases match TRBD1. J lost 2 bases, V lost 5 bases, and 6 bases had no gene match. This CDR3 has 15 amino acids. Looked up from germline, CDR1 is SEHNR and CDR2 is FQNEAQ (reference sequence). CDR3 residues: CASSITGTGAYEQYF. The CDR3 region has the DNA TGTGCCAGCAGCATCACCGGGACAGGGGCCTACGAGCAGTACTTC. Supplemented by reference TRBV7-9 and TRBJ2-7, the full variable domain reads DTGVSQNPRHKITKRGQNVTFRCDPISEHNRLYWYRQTLGQGPEFLTYFQNEAQLEKSRLLSDRFSAERPKGSFSTLEIQRTEQGDSAMYLCASSITGTGAYEQYFGPGTRLTVT.

The J gene is TRBJ2-5, the V gene TRBV19; D perhaps matches TRBD2 (6 bases). The V gene lost 4 bases and the J gene lost 2 bases, with 11 bases spanning the gap. Germline lookup yields CDR1 LNHDA and CDR2 SQIVND (reference sequence). The CDR3 runs 14 residues. Written as DNA, the CDR3 is TGTGCCAGTAGTAGGGCACGGGGGCAAGAGACCCAGTACTTC. The encoded protein is CASSRARGQETQYF.

The chain employs TRBV5-4 and TRBJ1-4, with 7 bases aligning to TRBD1. The V gene end was trimmed by 4 bases and the J gene end by 6 bases; junction bases not matched to a gene: 6. The germline V gene has CDR1 SGHNT and CDR2 YYREEE (reference sequence). The CDR3 length is 14 residues. CDR3 coding DNA: TGTGCCAGCAGCCCCGAAGGGGGCGATGAAAAACTGTTTTTT. Translating gives CASSPEGGDEKLFF.

This chain uses TRBV18 with TRBJ1-1, with D tentatively TRBD1 (5 bases). V was cut by 3 bases and J by 10 bases, with 15 bases left in between. This CDR3 has 13 residues. The germline V gene has CDR1 KGHSH and CDR2 LQKENI. The CDR3 DNA follows: TGTGCCAGCTCACCCCTTCCAGGGCCAGGAGCTTTCTTT. This codes for CASSPLPGPGAFF.

The rearrangement uses TRBV10-2 and TRBJ2-7; TRBD2 matches 15 bases. The CDR3 consists of 16 residues. Trimming cost V 6 bases and J 4 bases; bases outside gene matches: 7. The germline V gene encodes CDR1 WSHSY and CDR2 SAAADI. CDR3 bases: TGCGCCAGCAGGAGGACTAGCGGGAGGGCCGGGTACGAGCAGTACTTC. The encoded protein is CASRRTSGRAGYEQYF.

There are a few counts of this clone. This chain joins TRBV2 and TRBJ1-3, with D possibly being TRBD1 (6 bases). CDR1 is SNHLY and CDR2 is FYNNEI in the germline V gene. V was cut by 3 bases and J by 3 bases, with 12 bases left in between. The CDR3 is made up of 15 amino acids. The CDR3 loop is CASSESAGVGNTIYF. CDR3 nucleotides: TGTGCCAGCAGTGAGTCGGCAGGGGTTGGAAACACCATATATTTT.

The rearrangement uses TRBV5-1 and TRBJ1-1, with 8 bases fitting TRBD1. In germline, CDR1 is SGHRS, CDR2 YFSETQ. There are 15 residues in the CDR3. V was clipped by 0 bases and J by 5 bases; unmatched bases: 6. CDR3 loop: CASSLGQGRRTEAFF. The CDR3 DNA reads TGCGCCAGCAGCTTGGGACAGGGGAGGAGGACTGAAGCTTTCTTT.

The chain employs TRBV6-5 and TRBJ2-2; D is unresolved. The CDR3 consists of 13 residues. Germline CDR1 reads MNHEY; CDR2 reads SVGAGI. The V gene lost 8 bases and the J gene lost 1 base, with 8 bases spanning the gap. CDR3 region: CASARQNTGELFF. The CDR3 bases are TGTGCCAGCGCGAGGCAGAACACCGGGGAGCTGTTTTTT.

The chain links TRBV7-8 to TRBJ2-2, with D possibly being TRBD2 (5 bases). The V end was cut by 1 base, the J end by 5 bases, with 11 bases between. Germline V lookup: CDR1 SGHVS, CDR2 FQNEAQ. The CDR3 length is 15 residues. The chain's CDR3 is CASSLDPPGTGELFF. The CDR3 region has the DNA TGTGCCAGCAGCTTAGACCCCCCGGGGACCGGGGAGCTGTTTTTT.

The rearrangement links TRBV15 to TRBJ2-7, with no clear D. Trimming took 3 bases from V and 5 from J, leaving 8 bases between them. Germline V gene data show CDR1 as LNHNV and CDR2 as YYDKDF (reference sequence). The CDR3 is made up of 12 amino acids. The CDR3 sequence is CATSRYYDEQYF. The CDR3 nucleotides read TGTGCCACCAGCAGGTACTACGACGAGCAGTACTTC.

The chain is built from TRBV28 and TRBJ2-1; TRBD1 is a possible D gene (6 bases). This CDR3 contains 15 residues. From germline, CDR1 is MDHEN and CDR2 SYDVKM. The V end was cut by 6 bases, the J end by 3 bases, with 15 bases between. This chain's CDR3 is CASSPGTFGYNEQFF. DNA for the CDR3: TGTGCCAGCAGCCCCGGGACATTTGGCTACAATGAGCAGTTCTTC.

This chain joins TRBV20-1 and TRBJ1-1; no firm D call. The CDR3 extends over 11 amino acids. CDR1 is DFQATT and CDR2 is SNEGSKA in the germline V gene (reference sequence). The CDR3 DNA reads TGCATAATAGCTCCGAACACTGAAGCTTTCTTT. The encoded protein is CIIAPNTEAFF.

The chain has TRBV7-2 and TRBJ1-1; D uncertain. Trimming took off 5 bases at V and 4 bases at J, with 17 bases between the two ends. There are 15 residues in the CDR3. Germline CDR1 is SGHTA and CDR2 is FQGNSA. The CDR3 nucleotides are TGTGCCAGCAGCACCATGAACCGCCCGGGCACTGAAGCTTTCTTT. Translation gives CASSTMNRPGTEAFF.

This chain joins TRBV6-2 or TRBV6-3 and TRBJ2-3, with no clear D. This CDR3 spans 14 amino acids. Germline assignment: CDR1 MNHEY and CDR2 SVGEGT. The V and J ends lost 2 bases and 2 bases respectively, with 8 bases between them. For the CDR3, the DNA is TGTGCCAGCAGTTACCCGCGGTACACAGATACGCAGTATTTT. It yields the protein CASSYPRYTDTQYF.

The J gene is TRBJ1-4, the V gene TRBV7-2, with TRBD1 matching 11 bases. The V segment lost 3 bases and the J segment 8 bases; nucleotides outside the gene matches: 5. CDR1 and CDR2 (germline): SGHTA, FQGNSA. The CDR3 covers 15 residues. In DNA, the CDR3 is TGTGCCAGCAGCTTGGGGACAGGGGGTGGAGAAAAACTGTTTTTT. It encodes CASSLGTGGGEKLFF.

This sequence joins TRBV23-1 and TRBJ1-2; 12 bases align to TRBD1. TRBV23-1 carries the ORF label, with uncertain function. The CDR3 contains 20 residues. V dropped 1 base and J dropped 7; count of bases not matched to a gene: 19. The CDR3 region has the DNA TGCGCCAGCAGTCAATTTGGCCCCCCGGGACAGGGGGCGCGAGTGGTTGGCTACACCTTC. Amino acids: CASSQFGPPGQGARVVGYTF.

The J gene is TRBJ1-5, the V gene TRBV10-3; no reliable D call. Germline loops: CDR1 ENHRY, CDR2 SYGVKD. The germline V and J ends were trimmed by 6 bases and 2 bases, with 14 bases remaining between them. The CDR3 length is 15 residues. The CDR3 DNA reads as TGTGCCATCAGGGCCGAGGGCGTGGGCAATCAGCCCCAGCATTTT. This codes for CAIRAEGVGNQPQHF.

This rearrangement joins TRBV4-1 to TRBJ2-7; D uncertain. CDR1 and CDR2 from the germline V gene are MGHRA and YSYEKL. The V end was cut by 1 base, the J end by 2 bases, with 9 bases between. The CDR3 is 14 amino acids. The chain's CDR3 is CASSQGPAAYEQYF. In DNA form, the CDR3 reads TGCGCCAGCAGCCAAGGGCCCGCGGCCTACGAGCAGTACTTC.

The chain carries TRBV30 and TRBJ1-1, with D tentatively TRBD1 (6 bases). CDR3 length: 13 amino acids. V lost 7 bases to trimming and J lost 5 bases, with 17 bases between them. Germline loops: CDR1 GTSNPN, CDR2 SVGIG (reference sequence). Here the CDR3 DNA reads TGTGCCTCCTTACGGCAGGGGAAGACTGAAGCTTTCTTT. Protein: CASLRQGKTEAFF.

This clone has a single count. V gene TRBV3-1 (or the pseudogene TRBV3-2) combines with J gene TRBJ1-2; D might be TRBD1 (5 bases). The CDR3 length is 15 residues. CDR1 LGHDT and CDR2 YNNKEL come from the germline V gene (reference sequence). V was pared by 4 bases and J by 0 bases, with 12 bases between. This chain's CDR3 is CASSPGHTANYGYTF. CDR3 nucleotide sequence: TGTGCCAGCAGCCCCGGACACACAGCTAACTATGGCTACACCTTC.

The chain uses TRBV7-9 and TRBJ1-4, with D possibly matching TRBD1 (5 bases). Germline CDR1 is SEHNR and CDR2 is FQNEAQ (reference sequence). The CDR3 runs to 18 residues. V lost 5 bases, J lost 0 bases, and 19 bases lay in between. CDR3 DNA: TGTGCCAGCAGCCCGCCCGGGGGGAGGGGTGCAACTAATGAAAAACTGTTTTTT. Protein sequence: CASSPPGGRGATNEKLFF.

The chain joins TRBV4-3 to TRBJ1-4; the D is unclear. CDR1 LGHNA and CDR2 YSLEER come from the germline V gene. The CDR3 loop spans 16 amino acids. The V end was cut by 0 bases, the J end by 7 bases, with 15 bases between. CDR3: CASSQEGGLGGEKLFF. CDR3 nucleotides: TGCGCCAGCAGCCAAGAGGGTGGGCTCGGTGGTGAAAAACTGTTTTTT.

CDR3 amino acids: CASTTSGLAGDWFF. DNA of the CDR3: TGTGCCAGCACCACCTCGGGACTAGCGGGAGACTGGTTCTTC. The gene calls are TRBV28 and TRBJ2-1, with 14 bases identical to TRBD2. V gave up 7 bases and J gave up 15 bases; unmatched junction bases: 11. Germline V lookup: CDR1 MDHEN, CDR2 SYDVKM. This CDR3 contains 14 residues.

CDR3 amino acids: CASSPPPTGAYEQYF. CDR3 bases: TGTGCCAGCAGCCCCCCCCCAACAGGAGCCTACGAGCAGTACTTC. The rearrangement links TRBV5-5 to TRBJ2-7, with D possibly matching TRBD1 (5 bases). Trimming took 4 bases from V and 2 from J, leaving 16 bases between them. This CDR3 region has 15 residues. Germline V gene lookup returns CDR1 SGHKS and CDR2 YYEKEE (reference sequence).

The chain is built from TRBV7-2 and TRBJ2-5; a possible D gene is TRBD1 (5 bases). Trimming took off 1 base at V and 3 bases at J, with 12 bases between the two ends. CDR3 length: 15 amino acids. Germline assignment: CDR1 SGHTA and CDR2 FQGNSA. In DNA, the CDR3 is TGTGCCAGCAGCTTAGGCCAGGGCGGCAAAGAGACCCAGTACTTC. Amino acids: CASSLGQGGKETQYF.

The gene calls are TRBV6-5 and TRBJ2-3, with D perhaps TRBD1 (5 bases). The CDR3 totals 12 residues. The V gene lost 3 bases and the J gene lost 13 bases, with 14 bases spanning the gap. Germline V gene data show CDR1 as MNHEY and CDR2 as SVGAGI. In DNA form, the CDR3 reads TGTGCCAGCAGTTATTGGGGCGTTGGGGAGTATTTT. Protein: CASSYWGVGEYF.